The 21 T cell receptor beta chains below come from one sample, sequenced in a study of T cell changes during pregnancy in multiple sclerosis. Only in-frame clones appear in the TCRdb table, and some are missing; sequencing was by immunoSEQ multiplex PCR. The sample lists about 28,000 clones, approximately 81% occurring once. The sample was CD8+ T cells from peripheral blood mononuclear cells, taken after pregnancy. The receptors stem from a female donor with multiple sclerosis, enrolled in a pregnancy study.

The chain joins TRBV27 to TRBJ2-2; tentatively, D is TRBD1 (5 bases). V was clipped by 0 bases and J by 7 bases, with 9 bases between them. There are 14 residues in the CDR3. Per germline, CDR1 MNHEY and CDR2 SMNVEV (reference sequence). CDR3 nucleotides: TGTGCCAGCAGTTTATCGGGGCTCGGCGGGGAGCTGTTTTTT. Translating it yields CASSLSGLGGELFF.

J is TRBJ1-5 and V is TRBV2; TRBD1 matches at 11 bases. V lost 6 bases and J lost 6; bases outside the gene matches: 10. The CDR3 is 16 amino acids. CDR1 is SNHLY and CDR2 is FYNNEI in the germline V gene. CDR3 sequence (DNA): TGTGCCAGCAGCGGCCCGGGACAGGGGGTAGTTCAGCCCCAGCATTTT. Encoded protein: CASSGPGQGVVQPQHF.

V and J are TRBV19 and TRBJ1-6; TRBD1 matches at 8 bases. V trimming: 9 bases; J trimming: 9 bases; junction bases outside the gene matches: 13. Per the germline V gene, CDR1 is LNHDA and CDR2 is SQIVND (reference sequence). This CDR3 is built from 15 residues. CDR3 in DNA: TGTGCCAGCCACTCAGGACAGGGACGGGGTTCACCCCTCCACTTT. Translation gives CASHSGQGRGSPLHF.

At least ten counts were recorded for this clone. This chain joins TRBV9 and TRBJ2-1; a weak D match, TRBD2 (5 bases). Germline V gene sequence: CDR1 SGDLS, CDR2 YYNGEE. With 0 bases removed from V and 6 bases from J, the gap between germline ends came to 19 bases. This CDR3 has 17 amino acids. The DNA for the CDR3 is TGTGCCAGCAGCGTAGGTCGAGGGATTCGACTTGGCAATGAGCAGTTCTTC. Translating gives CASSVGRGIRLGNEQFF. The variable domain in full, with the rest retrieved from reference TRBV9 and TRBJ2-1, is DSGVTQTPKHLITATGQRVTLRCSPRSGDLSVYWYQQSLDQGLQFLIQYYNGEERAKGNILERFSAQQFPDLHSELNLSSLELGDSALYFCASSVGRGIRLGNEQFFGPGTRLTVL.

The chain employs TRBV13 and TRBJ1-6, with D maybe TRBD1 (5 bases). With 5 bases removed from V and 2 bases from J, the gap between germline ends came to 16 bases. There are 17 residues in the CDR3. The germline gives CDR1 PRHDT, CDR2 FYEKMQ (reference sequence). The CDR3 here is CASSEKGSLPYNSPLHF. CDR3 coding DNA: TGTGCCAGCAGCGAGAAGGGGTCCCTTCCCTATAATTCACCCCTCCACTTT.

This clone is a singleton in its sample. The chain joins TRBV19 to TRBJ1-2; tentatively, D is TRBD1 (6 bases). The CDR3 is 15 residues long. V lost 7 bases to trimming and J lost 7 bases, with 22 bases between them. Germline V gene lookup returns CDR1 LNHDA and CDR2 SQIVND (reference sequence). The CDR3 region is CASKSGQWHAGGYTF. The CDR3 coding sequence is TGTGCCAGTAAGTCTGGACAGTGGCATGCGGGTGGCTACACCTTC.

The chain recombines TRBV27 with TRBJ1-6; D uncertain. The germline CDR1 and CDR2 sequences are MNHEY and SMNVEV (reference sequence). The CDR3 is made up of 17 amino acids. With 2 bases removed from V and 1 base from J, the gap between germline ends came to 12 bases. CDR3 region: CASSLRQTISYNSPLHF. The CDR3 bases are TGTGCCAGCAGTTTACGGCAGACAATTTCCTATAATTCACCCCTCCACTTT.

CDR3 bases: TGTGCCAGCAGTTGGTCACAGGCTTTAGCCAAAAACATTCAGTACTTC. Amino acid sequence: CASSWSQALAKNIQYF. V is TRBV6-5 and J is TRBJ2-4; a possible D gene is TRBD1 (5 bases). CDR3 length: 16 amino acids. The germline gives CDR1 MNHEY, CDR2 SVGAGI. The V end was cut by 4 bases, the J end by 0 bases, with 13 bases between.

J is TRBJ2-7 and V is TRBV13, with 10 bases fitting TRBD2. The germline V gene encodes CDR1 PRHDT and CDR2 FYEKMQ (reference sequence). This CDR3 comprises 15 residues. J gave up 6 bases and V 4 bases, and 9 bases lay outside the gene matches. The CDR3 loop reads CASSSLAGGQVEQYF. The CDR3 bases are TGTGCCAGCAGCTCCTTAGCGGGGGGCCAGGTCGAGCAGTACTTC.

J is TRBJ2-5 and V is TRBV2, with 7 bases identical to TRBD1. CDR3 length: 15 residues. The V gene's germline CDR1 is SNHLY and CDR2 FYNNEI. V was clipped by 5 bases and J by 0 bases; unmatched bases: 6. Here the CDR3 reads CASSTTGQYQETQYF. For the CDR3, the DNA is TGTGCCAGCAGTACAACGGGACAGTACCAAGAGACCCAGTACTTC.

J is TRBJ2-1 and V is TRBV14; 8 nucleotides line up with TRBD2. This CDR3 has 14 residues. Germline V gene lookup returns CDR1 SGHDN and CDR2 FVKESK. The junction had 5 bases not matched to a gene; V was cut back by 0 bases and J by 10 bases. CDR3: CASSQDVVAGEQFF. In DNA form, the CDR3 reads TGTGCCAGCAGCCAAGATGTGGTAGCGGGGGAGCAGTTCTTC.

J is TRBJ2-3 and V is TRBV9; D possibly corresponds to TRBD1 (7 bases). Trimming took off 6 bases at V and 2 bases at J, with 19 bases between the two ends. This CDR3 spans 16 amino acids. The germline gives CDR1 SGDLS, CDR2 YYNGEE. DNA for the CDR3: TGTGCCAGCACCGCCACAGGGGACTTCTACACAGATACGCAGTATTTT. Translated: CASTATGDFYTDTQYF.

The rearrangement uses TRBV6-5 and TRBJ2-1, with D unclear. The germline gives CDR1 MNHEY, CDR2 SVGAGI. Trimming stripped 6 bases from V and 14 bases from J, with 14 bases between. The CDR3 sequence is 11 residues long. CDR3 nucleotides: TGTGCCAGCAGCCGAGGAATTAAAAAGTTCTTC. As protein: CASSRGIKKFF.

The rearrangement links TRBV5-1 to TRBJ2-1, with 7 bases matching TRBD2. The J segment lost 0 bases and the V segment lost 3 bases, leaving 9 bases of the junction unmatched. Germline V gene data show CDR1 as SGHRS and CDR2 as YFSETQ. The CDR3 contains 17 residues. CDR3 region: CASSWNQRGGSYNEQFF. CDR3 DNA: TGCGCCAGCAGCTGGAATCAGCGGGGAGGCTCCTACAATGAGCAGTTCTTC.

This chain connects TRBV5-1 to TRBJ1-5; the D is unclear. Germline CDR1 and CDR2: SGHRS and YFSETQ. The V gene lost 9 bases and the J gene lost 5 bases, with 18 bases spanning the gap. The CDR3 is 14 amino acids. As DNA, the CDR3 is TGCGCCAACCAGCCTCGAGGTGAGGATCAGCCCCAGCATTTT. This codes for CANQPRGEDQPQHF.

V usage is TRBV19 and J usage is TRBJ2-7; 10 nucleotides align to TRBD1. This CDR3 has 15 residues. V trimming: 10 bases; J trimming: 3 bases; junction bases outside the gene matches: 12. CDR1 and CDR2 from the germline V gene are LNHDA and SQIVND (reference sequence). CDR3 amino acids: CATSAMGQGFYEQYF. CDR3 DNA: TGTGCCACCAGTGCAATGGGACAGGGGTTCTACGAGCAGTACTTC. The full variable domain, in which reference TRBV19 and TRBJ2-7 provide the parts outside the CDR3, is DGGITQSPKYLFRKEGQNVTLSCEQNLNHDAMYWYRQDPGQGLRLIYYSQIVNDFQKGDIAEGYSVSREKKESFPLTVTSAQKNPTAFYLCATSAMGQGFYEQYFGPGTRLTVT.

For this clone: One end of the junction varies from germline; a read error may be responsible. CDR3 nucleotide sequence: TGCGCCAGCAGGAGACAGGCCCGGTTT. Its protein is CASRRQARF. This rearrangement joins TRBV10-1 to TRBJ1-1; maybe TRBD1 (6 bases). There are 9 residues in the CDR3. The V gene's germline CDR1 is WNHNN and CDR2 SYGVQD (reference sequence).

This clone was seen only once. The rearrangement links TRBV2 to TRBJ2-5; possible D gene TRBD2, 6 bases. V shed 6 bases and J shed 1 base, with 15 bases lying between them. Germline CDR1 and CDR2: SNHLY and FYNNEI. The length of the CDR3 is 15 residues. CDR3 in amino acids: CASRDGPGLQETQYF. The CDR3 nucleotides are TGTGCCAGCAGAGACGGACCGGGACTCCAAGAGACCCAGTACTTC. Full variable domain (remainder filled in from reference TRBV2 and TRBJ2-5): EPEVTQTPSHQVTQMGQEVILRCVPISNHLYFYWYRQILGQKVEFLVSFYNNEISEKSEIFDDQFSVERPDGSNFTLKIRSTKLEDSAMYFCASRDGPGLQETQYFGPGTRLLVL.

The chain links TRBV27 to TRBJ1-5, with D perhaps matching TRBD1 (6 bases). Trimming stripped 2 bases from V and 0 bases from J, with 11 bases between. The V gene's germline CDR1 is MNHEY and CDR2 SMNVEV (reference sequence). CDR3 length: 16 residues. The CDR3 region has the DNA TGTGCCAGCAGTTTAGTGGGGACACCTAGCAATCAGCCCCAGCATTTT. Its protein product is CASSLVGTPSNQPQHF.

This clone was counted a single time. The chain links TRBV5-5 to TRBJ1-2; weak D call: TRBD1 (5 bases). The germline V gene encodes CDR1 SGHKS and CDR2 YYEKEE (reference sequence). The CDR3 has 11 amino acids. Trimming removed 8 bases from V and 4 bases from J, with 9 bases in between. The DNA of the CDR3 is TGTGCCAGGACAGCCTCCTATGGCTACACCTTC. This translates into CARTASYGYTF.

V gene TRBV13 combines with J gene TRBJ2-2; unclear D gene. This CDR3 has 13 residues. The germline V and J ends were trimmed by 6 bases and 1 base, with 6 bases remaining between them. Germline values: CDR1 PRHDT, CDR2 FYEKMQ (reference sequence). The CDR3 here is CASSYGNTGELFF. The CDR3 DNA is TGTGCCAGCAGTTACGGGAACACCGGGGAGCTGTTTTTT.